One sample yielded the 12 T cell receptor beta chains listed below, sequenced in a study of T cells in Graves' hyperthyroidism and ophthalmopathy. TCR beta CDR3 sequences were amplified from RNA transcripts. The HTBI set primed first-round TCR CDR3 RT-PCR. Each CDR3 protein is one row after TCRdb ran MiXCR on the multiplex PCR reads. The sample consists of a few hundred thousand distinct CDR3 sequences, roughly a fifth of them appearing once. Sequencing used blood. These TCRs come from a man aged 45 to 65 with Graves' ophthalmopathy.

The chain carries TRBV5-5 and TRBJ1-2; 7 nucleotides agree with TRBD1. The CDR3 totals 18 residues. V shed 4 bases, J shed 4 bases, and the junction held 19 bases outside the gene matches. Germline values: CDR1 SGHKS, CDR2 YYEKEE (reference sequence). CDR3 DNA: TGTGCCAGCAGCCCGCAGGGACAGTCCAGAATAGTAGTCTATGGCTACACCTTC. It encodes CASSPQGQSRIVVYGYTF. The full variable domain, in which reference TRBV5-5 and TRBJ1-2 provide the parts outside the CDR3, is DAGVTQSPTHLIKTRGQQVTLRCSPISGHKSVSWYQQVLGQGPQFIFQYYEKEERGRGNFPDRFSARQFPNYSSELNVNALLLGDSALYLCASSPQGQSRIVVYGYTFGSGTRLTVV.

This clonotype was counted ten times or more. The chain couples TRBV12-3 or TRBV12-4 to TRBJ2-2; the match to TRBD2 covers 7 bases. This CDR3 has 14 residues. Unmatched junction bases numbered 1, after V lost 0 bases and J lost 6 bases. CDR3 protein: CASSLAGGPGELFF. The CDR3 bases are TGTGCCAGCAGTTTAGCGGGAGGGCCCGGGGAGCTGTTTTTT.

This clonotype was detected many times. The rearrangement links TRBV2 to TRBJ2-3; 7 positions agree with TRBD2. The CDR3 length is 14 residues. With V trimmed by 8 bases and J by 1 base, 6 bases remained unmatched. The V gene's germline CDR1 is SNHLY and CDR2 FYNNEI. The CDR3 DNA is TGTGCCAGCCTGCGGGAGATTGGCACAGATACGCAGTATTTT. Translated, it gives CASLREIGTDTQYF.

This clonotype was detected a few times. The V call is TRBV6-2 or TRBV6-3, the J call TRBJ2-3; D tentatively fits TRBD1 or TRBD2 (5 bases each). The CDR3 contains 16 residues. Germline lookup yields CDR1 MNHEY and CDR2 SVGEGT. Trimming left V 3 bases short and J 0 bases short, with 13 bases between. The CDR3 nucleotides read TGTGCCAGCAGTTATTCCGAACGGGGCAGCACAGATACGCAGTATTTT. Residues: CASSYSERGSTDTQYF.

This clonotype showed up many times. This chain joins TRBV20-1 and TRBJ2-1; 10 positions agree with TRBD2. J lost 4 bases, V lost 1 base, and 1 base had no gene match. The CDR3 length is 14 residues. Per germline, CDR1 DFQATT and CDR2 SNEGSKA (reference sequence). The DNA for the CDR3 is TGCAGTGCTAGAGTACTAGCGGGATACAATGAGCAGTTCTTC. Translated, it gives CSARVLAGYNEQFF.

This clonotype was picked up many times. The CDR3 loop is CSARERQGSYNEQFF. The CDR3 DNA follows: TGCAGTGCTAGAGAAAGACAGGGTTCCTACAATGAGCAGTTCTTC. The rearrangement uses TRBV20-1 and TRBJ2-1, with 7 nucleotides matching TRBD1. The V and J ends lost 0 bases and 1 base, in that order; junction bases with no gene match: 3. Per the germline V gene, CDR1 is DFQATT and CDR2 is SNEGSKA (reference sequence). This CDR3 spans 15 amino acids.

Ten or more counts support this clonotype. This chain joins TRBV11-2 and TRBJ2-5, with 10 nucleotides matching TRBD1. The CDR3 is 15 residues long. J lost 7 bases, V lost 5 bases, and 10 bases had no gene match. The V gene's germline CDR1 is SGHAT and CDR2 FQNNGV. The CDR3 reads CASSPGQGGRGTQYF. The CDR3 DNA sequence: TGTGCCAGCAGCCCCGGACAGGGGGGACGGGGGACCCAGTACTTC.

The CDR3, as DNA: TGCAGTGCTAGAGATTGGGGACAGTCCGGATCCTACGAGCAGTACTTC. Translated: CSARDWGQSGSYEQYF. The rearrangement joins TRBV20-1 to TRBJ2-7; 7 bases line up with TRBD1. V shed 0 bases, J shed 1 base, and the junction held 9 bases outside the gene matches. From germline, CDR1 is DFQATT and CDR2 SNEGSKA (reference sequence). This CDR3 has 16 amino acids.

The genes are TRBV10-2 and TRBJ1-5; 9 positions agree with TRBD1. The CDR3 covers 14 residues. The V gene end was trimmed by 6 bases and the J gene end by 3 bases; junction bases not matched to a gene: 3. Germline V gene lookup returns CDR1 WSHSY and CDR2 SAAADI. CDR3 loop: CASRGQGHNQPQHF. CDR3 nucleotide sequence: TGCGCCAGCAGGGGACAGGGCCACAATCAGCCCCAGCATTTT.

This clonotype occurred many times. CDR3 protein: CASSLGTAYTQYF. In nucleotides, the CDR3 is TGTGCCAGCAGTTTAGGGACTGCTTATACGCAGTATTTT. V usage is TRBV12-3 or TRBV12-4 and J usage is TRBJ2-3, with D maybe TRBD2 (5 bases). The CDR3 has 13 residues. Between the trimmed V and J ends, which lost 1 base and 7 bases, there was a span of 9 bases.

There are many counts of this clonotype. The chain carries TRBV3-1 and TRBJ2-3, with 9 bases that match TRBD2. The CDR3 totals 18 residues. Looked up from germline, CDR1 is LGHDT and CDR2 is YNNKEL (reference sequence). V gave up 0 bases and J gave up 1 base; unmatched junction bases: 8. As DNA, the CDR3 is TGTGCCAGCAGCCAAGAAAACCTAGCGGGATATGGCACAGATACGCAGTATTTT. Protein product: CASSQENLAGYGTDTQYF.

This clonotype was observed at least ten times. The V call is TRBV7-6, the J call TRBJ2-7; 9 bases map to TRBD2. Germline-derived CDR1 and CDR2 are SGHVS and FNYEAQ. The CDR3 covers 14 residues. Trimming took 2 bases from V and 5 from J; bases not matched to a gene: 4. The CDR3, as DNA: TGTGCCAGCAGCTTACTAGCGGGAAGGCACGAGCAGTACTTC. It encodes CASSLLAGRHEQYF. Based on the CDR3 plus reference TRBV7-6 and TRBJ2-7, the full variable domain is GAGVSQSPRYKVTKRGQDVALRCDPISGHVSLYWYRQALGQGPEFLTYFNYEAQQDKSGLPNDRFSAERPEGSISTLTIQRTEQRDSAMYRCASSLLAGRHEQYFGPGTRLTVT.